This T cell receptor beta chain was identified during a study of T cell repertoires in ileal Crohn's disease. Profiling relied on immunoSEQ multiplex PCR, and the TCRdb table lists in-frame clones only, not all of them. The data contain some 20,000 clones, approximately 72% of them singletons. The V gene's germline CDR1 is SSHAT and CDR2 FNYEAQ (reference sequence). This CDR3 is built from 15 residues. This clone turned up a few times. An end of the junction differs from the germline gene, which may be a read error. As to time point: neoterminal ileum biopsy at postoperative endoscopy, about 6 months after surgery.

Sequenced input: ileal tissue. J is TRBJ2-5 and V is TRBV7-7, with D possibly TRBD1 on 5 matching bases. The sequence was obtained from an adult with Crohn's disease. The CDR3 here is CASSSILTAQETQYF. The CDR3 DNA follows: TGTGCTAGCAGCTCGATCCTGACAGCCCAAGAGACCCAGTACTTC.